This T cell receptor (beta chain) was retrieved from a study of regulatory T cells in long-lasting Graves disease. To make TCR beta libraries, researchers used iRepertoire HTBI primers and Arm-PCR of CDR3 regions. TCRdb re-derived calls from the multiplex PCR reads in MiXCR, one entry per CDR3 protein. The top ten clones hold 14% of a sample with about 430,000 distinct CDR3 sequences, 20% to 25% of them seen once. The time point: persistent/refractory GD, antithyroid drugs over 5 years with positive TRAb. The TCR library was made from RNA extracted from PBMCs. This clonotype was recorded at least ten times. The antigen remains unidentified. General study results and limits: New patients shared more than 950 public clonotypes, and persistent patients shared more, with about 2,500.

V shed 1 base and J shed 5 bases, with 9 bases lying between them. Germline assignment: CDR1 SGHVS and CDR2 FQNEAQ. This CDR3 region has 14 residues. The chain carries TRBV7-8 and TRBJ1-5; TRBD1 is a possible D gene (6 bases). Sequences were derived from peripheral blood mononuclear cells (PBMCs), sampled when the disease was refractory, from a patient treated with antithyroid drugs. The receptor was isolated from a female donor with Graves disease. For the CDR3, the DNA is TGTGCCAGCAGCTTAGGAGGGGGGGATCAGCCCCAGCATTTT. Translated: CASSLGGGDQPQHF.